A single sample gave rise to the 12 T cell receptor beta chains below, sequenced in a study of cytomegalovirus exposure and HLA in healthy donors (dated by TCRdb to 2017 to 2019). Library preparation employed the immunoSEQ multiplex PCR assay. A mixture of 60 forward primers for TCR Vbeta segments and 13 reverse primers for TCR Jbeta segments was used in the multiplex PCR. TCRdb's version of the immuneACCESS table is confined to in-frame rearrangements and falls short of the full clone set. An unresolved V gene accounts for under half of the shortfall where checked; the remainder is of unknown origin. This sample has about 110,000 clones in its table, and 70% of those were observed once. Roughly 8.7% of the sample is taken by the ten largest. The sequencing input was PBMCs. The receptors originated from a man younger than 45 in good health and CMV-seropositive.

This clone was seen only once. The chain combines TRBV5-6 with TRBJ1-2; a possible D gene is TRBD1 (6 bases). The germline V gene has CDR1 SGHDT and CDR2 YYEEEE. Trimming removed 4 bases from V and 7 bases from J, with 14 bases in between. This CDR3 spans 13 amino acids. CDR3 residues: CASSPTGRGGYTF. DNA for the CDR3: TGTGCCAGCAGCCCGACAGGACGGGGTGGCTACACCTTC.

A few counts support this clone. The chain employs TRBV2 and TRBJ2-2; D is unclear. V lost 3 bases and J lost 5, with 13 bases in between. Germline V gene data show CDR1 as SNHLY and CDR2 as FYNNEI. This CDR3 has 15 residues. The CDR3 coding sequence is TGTGCCAGCAGTGAGCGGCAGCCACCAACCGGGGAGCTGTTTTTT. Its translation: CASSERQPPTGELFF.

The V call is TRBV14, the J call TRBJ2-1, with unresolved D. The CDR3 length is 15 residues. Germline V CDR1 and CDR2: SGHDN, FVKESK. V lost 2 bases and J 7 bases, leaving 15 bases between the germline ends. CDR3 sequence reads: CASSQSGLRWNEQFF. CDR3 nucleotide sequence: TGTGCCAGCAGCCAATCGGGTCTTCGGTGGAATGAGCAGTTCTTC. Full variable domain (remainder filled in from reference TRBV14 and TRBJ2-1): EAGVTQFPSHSVIEKGQTVTLRCDPISGHDNLYWYRRVMGKEIKFLLHFVKESKQDESGMPNNRFLAERTGGTYSTLKVQPAELEDSGVYFCASSQSGLRWNEQFFGPGTRLTVL.

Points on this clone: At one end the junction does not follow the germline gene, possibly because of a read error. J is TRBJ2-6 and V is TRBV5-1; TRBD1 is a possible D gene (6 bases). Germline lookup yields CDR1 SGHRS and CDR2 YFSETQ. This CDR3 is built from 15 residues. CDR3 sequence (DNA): TGCGCCAGCAGTTTGGACAGCTCTGGGGCCAACGTCCTGACTTTC. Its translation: CASSLDSSGANVLTF.

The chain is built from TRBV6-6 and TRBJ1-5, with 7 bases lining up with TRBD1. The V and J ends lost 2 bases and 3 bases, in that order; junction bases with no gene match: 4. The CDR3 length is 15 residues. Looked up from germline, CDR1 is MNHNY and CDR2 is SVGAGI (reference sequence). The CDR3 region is CASSYPGQSNQPQHF. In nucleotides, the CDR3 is TGTGCCAGCAGTTACCCGGGACAGTCCAATCAGCCCCAGCATTTT.

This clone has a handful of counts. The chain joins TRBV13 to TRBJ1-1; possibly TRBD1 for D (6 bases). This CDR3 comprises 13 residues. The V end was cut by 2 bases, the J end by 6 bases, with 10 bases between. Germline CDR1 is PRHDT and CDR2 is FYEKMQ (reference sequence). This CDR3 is CASSLTGWAEAFF. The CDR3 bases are TGTGCCAGCAGCTTAACAGGGTGGGCTGAAGCTTTCTTT.

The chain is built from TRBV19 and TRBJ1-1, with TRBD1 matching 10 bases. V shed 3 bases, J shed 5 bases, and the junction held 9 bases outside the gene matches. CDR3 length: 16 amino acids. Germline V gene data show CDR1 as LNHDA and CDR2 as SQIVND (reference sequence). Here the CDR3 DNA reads TGTGCCAGTAGTATGACCGGGACAGGGGTCCCAACTGAAGCTTTCTTT. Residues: CASSMTGTGVPTEAFF. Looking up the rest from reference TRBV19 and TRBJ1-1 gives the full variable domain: DGGITQSPKYLFRKEGQNVTLSCEQNLNHDAMYWYRQDPGQGLRLIYYSQIVNDFQKGDIAEGYSVSREKKESFPLTVTSAQKNPTAFYLCASSMTGTGVPTEAFFGQGTRLTVV.

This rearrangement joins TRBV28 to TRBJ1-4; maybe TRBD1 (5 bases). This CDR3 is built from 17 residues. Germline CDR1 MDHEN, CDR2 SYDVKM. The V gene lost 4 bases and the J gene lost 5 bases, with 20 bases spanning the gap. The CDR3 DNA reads TGTGCCAGCAGTTCAAGCAAACCCAGGGTGAGGAATGAAAAACTGTTTTTT. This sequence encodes CASSSSKPRVRNEKLFF.

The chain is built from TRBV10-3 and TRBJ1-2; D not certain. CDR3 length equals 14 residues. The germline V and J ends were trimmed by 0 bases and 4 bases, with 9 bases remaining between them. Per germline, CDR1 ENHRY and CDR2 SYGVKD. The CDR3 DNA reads TGTGCCATCAGTGAGTCGCCGGGAAGCTATGGCTACACCTTC. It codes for CAISESPGSYGYTF.

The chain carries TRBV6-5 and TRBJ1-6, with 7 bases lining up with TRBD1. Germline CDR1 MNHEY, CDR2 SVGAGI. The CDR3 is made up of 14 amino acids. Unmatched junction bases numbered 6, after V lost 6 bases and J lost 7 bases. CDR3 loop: CASRLRGENSPLHF. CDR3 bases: TGTGCCAGCAGACTCAGGGGGGAGAATTCACCCCTCCACTTT.

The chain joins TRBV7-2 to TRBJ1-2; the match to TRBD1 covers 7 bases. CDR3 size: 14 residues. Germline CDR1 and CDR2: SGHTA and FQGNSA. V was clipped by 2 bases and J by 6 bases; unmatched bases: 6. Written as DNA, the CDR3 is TGTGCCAGCAGCTTATGGAGGGGGCGGGATGGCTACACCTTC. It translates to CASSLWRGRDGYTF.

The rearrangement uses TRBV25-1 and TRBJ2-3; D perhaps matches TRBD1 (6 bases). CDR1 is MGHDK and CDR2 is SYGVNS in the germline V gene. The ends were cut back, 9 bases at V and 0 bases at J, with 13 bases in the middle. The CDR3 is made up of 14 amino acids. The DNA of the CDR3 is TGTGCCAGTTCTACCACAGGGAGCACAGATACGCAGTATTTT. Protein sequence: CASSTTGSTDTQYF.